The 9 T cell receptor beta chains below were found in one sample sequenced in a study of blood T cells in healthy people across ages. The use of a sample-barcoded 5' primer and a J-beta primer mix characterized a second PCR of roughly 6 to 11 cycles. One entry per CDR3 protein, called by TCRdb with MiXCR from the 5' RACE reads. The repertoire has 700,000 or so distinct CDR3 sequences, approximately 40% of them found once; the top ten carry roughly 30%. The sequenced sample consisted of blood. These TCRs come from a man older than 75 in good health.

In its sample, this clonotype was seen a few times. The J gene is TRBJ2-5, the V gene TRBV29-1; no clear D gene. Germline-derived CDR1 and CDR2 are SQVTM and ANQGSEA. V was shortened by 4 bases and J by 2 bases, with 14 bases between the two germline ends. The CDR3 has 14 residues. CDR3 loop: CSVAFLALQETQYF. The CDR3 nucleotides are TGCAGCGTTGCGTTCTTAGCTCTACAAGAGACCCAGTACTTC.

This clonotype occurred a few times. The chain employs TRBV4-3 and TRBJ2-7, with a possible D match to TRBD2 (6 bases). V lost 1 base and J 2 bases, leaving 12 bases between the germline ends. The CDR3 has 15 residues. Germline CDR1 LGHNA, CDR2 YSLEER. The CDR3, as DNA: TGCGCCAGCAGCCAAGTATACACTAGCCCCTACGAGCAGTACTTC. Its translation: CASSQVYTSPYEQYF.

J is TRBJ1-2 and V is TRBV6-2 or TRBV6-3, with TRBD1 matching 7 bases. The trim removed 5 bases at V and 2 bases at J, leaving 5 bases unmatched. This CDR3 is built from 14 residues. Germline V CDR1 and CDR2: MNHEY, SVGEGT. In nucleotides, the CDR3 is TGTGCCAGCAGTATGACAGGGAACAACTATGGCTACACCTTC. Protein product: CASSMTGNNYGYTF.

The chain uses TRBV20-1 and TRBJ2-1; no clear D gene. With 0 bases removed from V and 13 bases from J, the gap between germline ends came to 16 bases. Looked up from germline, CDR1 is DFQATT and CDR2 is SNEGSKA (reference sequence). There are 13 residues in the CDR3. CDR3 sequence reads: CSARDNPAPGQFF. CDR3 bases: TGCAGTGCTAGAGATAATCCTGCTCCCGGACAGTTCTTC.

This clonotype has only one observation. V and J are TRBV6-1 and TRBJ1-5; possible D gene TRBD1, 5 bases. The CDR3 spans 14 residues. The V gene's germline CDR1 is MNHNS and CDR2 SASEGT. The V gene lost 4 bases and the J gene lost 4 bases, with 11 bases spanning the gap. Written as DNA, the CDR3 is TGTGCCAGCAGTGGGGACGGGGGGAATCAGCCCCAGCATTTT. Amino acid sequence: CASSGDGGNQPQHF.

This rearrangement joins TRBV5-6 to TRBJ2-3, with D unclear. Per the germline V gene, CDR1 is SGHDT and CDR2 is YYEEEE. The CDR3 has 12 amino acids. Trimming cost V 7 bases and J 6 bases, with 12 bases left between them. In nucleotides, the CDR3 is TGTGCCAGCGGTGCGTTAGTGGATACGCAGTATTTT. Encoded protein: CASGALVDTQYF.

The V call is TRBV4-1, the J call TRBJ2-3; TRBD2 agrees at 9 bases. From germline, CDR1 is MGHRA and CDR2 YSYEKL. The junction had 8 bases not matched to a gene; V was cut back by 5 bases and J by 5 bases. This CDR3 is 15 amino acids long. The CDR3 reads CASSSRGGAGDTQYF. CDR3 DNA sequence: TGCGCCAGCAGCTCCCGCGGGGGGGCGGGAGATACGCAGTATTTT.

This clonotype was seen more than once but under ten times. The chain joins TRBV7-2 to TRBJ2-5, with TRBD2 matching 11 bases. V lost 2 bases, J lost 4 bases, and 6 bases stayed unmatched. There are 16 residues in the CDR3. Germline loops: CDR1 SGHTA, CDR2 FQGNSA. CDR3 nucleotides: TGTGCCAGCAGCTTAACAGGCCTAGCGGGAGGAGAGACCCAGTACTTC. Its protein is CASSLTGLAGGETQYF.

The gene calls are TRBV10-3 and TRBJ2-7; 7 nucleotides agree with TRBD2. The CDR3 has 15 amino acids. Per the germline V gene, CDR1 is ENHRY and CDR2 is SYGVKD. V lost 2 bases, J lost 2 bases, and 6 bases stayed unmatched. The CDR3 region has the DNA TGTGCCATCAGTGAGGCGGGGAGGGGCACCTACGAGCAGTACTTC. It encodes CAISEAGRGTYEQYF.